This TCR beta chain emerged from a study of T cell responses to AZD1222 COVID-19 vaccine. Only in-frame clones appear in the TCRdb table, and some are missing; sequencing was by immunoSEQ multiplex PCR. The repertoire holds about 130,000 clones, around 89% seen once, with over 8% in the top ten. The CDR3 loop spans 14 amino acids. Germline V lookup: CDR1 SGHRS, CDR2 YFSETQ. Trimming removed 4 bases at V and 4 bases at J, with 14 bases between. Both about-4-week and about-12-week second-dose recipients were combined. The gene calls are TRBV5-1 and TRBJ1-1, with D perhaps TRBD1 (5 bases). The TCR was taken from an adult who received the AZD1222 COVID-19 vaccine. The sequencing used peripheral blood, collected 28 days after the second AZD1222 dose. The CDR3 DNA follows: TGCGCCAGCAGCGTACAGGTGTCTGGCACTGAAGCTTTCTTT. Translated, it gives CASSVQVSGTEAFF.